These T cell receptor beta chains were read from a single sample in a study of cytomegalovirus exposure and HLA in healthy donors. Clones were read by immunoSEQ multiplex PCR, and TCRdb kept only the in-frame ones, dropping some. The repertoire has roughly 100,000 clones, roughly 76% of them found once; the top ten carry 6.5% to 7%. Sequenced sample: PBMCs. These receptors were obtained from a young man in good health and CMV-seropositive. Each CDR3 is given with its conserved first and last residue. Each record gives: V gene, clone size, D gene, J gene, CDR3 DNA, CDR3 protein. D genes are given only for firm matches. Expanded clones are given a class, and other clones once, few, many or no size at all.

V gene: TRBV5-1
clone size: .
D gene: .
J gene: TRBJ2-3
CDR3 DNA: TGCGCCAGCAGCTGGGGGACTGACACAGATACGCAGTATTTT
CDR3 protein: CASSWGTDTDTQYF

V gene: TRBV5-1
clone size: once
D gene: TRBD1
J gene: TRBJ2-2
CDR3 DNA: TGCGCCAGCAGGGGGACAGGGGCCACCGGGGAGCTGTTTTTT
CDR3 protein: CASRGTGATGELFF

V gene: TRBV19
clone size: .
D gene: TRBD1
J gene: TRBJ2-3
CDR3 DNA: TGTGCCAGTATGGACAGGGCCAAAGATACGCAGTATTTT
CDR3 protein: CASMDRAKDTQYF

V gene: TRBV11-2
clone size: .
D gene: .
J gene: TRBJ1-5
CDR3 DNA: TGTGCCAGCAGCCCAGGGTGGCGTCAGCCCCAGCATTTT
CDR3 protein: CASSPGWRQPQHF

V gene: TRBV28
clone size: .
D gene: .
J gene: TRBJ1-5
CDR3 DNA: TGTGCCAGCACTCGGGTCCTCTTTGTTGATCAGCCCCAGCATTTT
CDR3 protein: CASTRVLFVDQPQHF

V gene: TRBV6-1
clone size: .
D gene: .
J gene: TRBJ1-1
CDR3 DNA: TGTGCCAGCAGCCTCCCACAAACAGCCACTGAAGCTTTCTTT
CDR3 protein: CASSLPQTATEAFF

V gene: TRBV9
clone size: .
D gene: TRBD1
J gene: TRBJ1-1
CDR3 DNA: TGTGCCAGCAGCGTATTACAGGGGGTGAACACTGAAGCTTTCTTT
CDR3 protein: CASSVLQGVNTEAFF

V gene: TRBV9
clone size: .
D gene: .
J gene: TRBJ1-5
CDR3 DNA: TGTGCCAGCAGCGTAGGAGCGATAACCGAGGATCAGCCCCAGCATTTT
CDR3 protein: CASSVGAITEDQPQHF

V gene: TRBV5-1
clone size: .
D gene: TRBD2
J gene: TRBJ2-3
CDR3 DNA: TGCGCCAGCAGCTTGGGCGGGGGGGCCGTGGGTGATACGCAGTATTTT
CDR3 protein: CASSLGGGAVGDTQYF

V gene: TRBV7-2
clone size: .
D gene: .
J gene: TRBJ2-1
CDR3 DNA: TGTGCCAGCAGTTCCTCGCCTTCGGGATACAATGAGCAGTTCTTC
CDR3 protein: CASSSSPSGYNEQFF

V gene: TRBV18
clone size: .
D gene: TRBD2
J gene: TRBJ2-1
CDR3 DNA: TGTGCCAGCTCACCAAATAGCGGGGGCTACAATGAGCAGTTCTTC
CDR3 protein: CASSPNSGGYNEQFF

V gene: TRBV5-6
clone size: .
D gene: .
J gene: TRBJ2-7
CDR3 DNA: TGTGCCAGCAGCTTGGACCGGACTCTCCTCTCCTACGAGCAGTACTTC
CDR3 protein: CASSLDRTLLSYEQYF

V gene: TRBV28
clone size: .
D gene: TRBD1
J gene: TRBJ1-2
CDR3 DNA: TGTGCCAGCAGTTCCCGGACAGGGCAAGGCTACACCTTC
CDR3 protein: CASSSRTGQGYTF

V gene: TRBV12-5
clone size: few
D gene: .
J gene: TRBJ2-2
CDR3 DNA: TGTGCTAGTGGTTTGGGTCCTCTGGCGGGGAACACCGGGGAGCTGTTTTTT
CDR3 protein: CASGLGPLAGNTGELFF

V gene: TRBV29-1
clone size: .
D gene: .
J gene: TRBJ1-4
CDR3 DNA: TGCAGCGCCGTGGGGGGGCAGGTTGAAAAACTGTTTTTT
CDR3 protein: CSAVGGQVEKLFF

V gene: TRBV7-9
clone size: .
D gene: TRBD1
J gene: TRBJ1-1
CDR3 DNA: TGTGCCAGCACCCTACAGGGGATGAACACTGAAGCTTTCTTT
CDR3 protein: CASTLQGMNTEAFF

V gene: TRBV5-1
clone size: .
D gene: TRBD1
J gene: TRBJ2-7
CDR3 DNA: TGCGCCAGCAGCTTGGAAAGACAGGGCCAGCTCGGGAACTACGAGCAGTACTTC
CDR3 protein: CASSLERQGQLGNYEQYF

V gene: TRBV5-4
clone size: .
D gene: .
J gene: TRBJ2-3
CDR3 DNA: TGTGCCAGCAGCTCGAGCACAGATACGCAGTATTTT
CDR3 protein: CASSSSTDTQYF

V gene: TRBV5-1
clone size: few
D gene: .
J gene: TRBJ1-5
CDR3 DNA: TGCGCCAGCAGCCCGGACTCCGATCAGCCCCAGCATTTT
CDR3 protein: CASSPDSDQPQHF

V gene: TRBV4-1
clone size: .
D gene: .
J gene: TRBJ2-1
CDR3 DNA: TGCGCCAGCAGCCCAAACCCCGCCGGGACTGGGAACAATGAGCAGTTCTTC
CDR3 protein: CASSPNPAGTGNNEQFF

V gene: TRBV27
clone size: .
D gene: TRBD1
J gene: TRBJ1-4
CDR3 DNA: TGTGCCAGCAGTTTAAGACAGAGGGACAGGGGGCAGGGGGCTAATGAAAAACTGTTTTTT
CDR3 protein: CASSLRQRDRGQGANEKLFF

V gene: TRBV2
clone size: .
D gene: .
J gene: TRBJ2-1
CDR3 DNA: TGTGCCAGCAGTGAGTATAGATCCAATGAGCAGTTCTTC
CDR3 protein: CASSEYRSNEQFF

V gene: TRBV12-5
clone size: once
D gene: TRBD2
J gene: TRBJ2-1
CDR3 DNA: TGTGCTAGTACTTCAGCGAGCGGGGCCCGGGAGCAGTTCTTC
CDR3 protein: CASTSASGAREQFF

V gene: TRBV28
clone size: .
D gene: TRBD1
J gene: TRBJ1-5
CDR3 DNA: TGTGCCAGCCGGAGGACAGGGGGAAGCAATCAGCCCCAGCATTTT
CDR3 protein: CASRRTGGSNQPQHF

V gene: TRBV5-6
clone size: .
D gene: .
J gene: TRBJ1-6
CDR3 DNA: TGTGCCAGCAGCTTGACCAGGGTTTATTCCCCCCTCCACTTT
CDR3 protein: CASSLTRVYSPLHF